The 25 T cell receptor beta chains listed next were all sequenced from one sample in a study of T cells after posttransplantation cyclophosphamide. TCRdb keeps only in-frame clones here, not all; method: immunoSEQ multiplex PCR. The sample yields about 28,000 clones, approximately 90% seen once. Sequencing was done on a sample of PBMCs. Receptors originate from a man aged 50 or older.

The CDR3 spells CASSPDRGSYGYTF. CDR3 coding DNA: TGTGCCAGCAGCCCCGACAGGGGGTCCTATGGCTACACCTTC. The chain joins TRBV27 to TRBJ1-2; 9 bases line up with TRBD1. Germline V gives CDR1 MNHEY, CDR2 SMNVEV (reference sequence). The CDR3 totals 14 residues. Trimming cost V 6 bases and J 4 bases; bases outside gene matches: 6.

This chain links TRBV19 with TRBJ1-4; D ambiguous. The germline V and J ends were trimmed by 0 bases and 0 bases, with 5 bases remaining between them. Per the germline V gene, CDR1 is LNHDA and CDR2 is SQIVND (reference sequence). The CDR3 extends over 15 amino acids. The CDR3 nucleotides are TGTGCCAGTAGTATAGATGAGTCAACTAATGAAAAACTGTTTTTT. As protein: CASSIDESTNEKLFF.

This chain links TRBV2 with TRBJ1-2, with D tentatively TRBD1 (6 bases). V was shortened by 3 bases and J by 4 bases, with 12 bases between the two germline ends. The CDR3 extends over 14 amino acids. Germline CDR1 SNHLY, CDR2 FYNNEI. As DNA, the CDR3 is TGTGCCAGCAGTGACGGGACACCCCTCTATGGCTACACCTTC. Its protein product is CASSDGTPLYGYTF.

This clone occurred once. This chain joins TRBV18 and TRBJ1-1; D not certain. Germline values: CDR1 KGHSH, CDR2 LQKENI. The CDR3 spans 14 residues. The ends were cut back, 1 base at V and 4 bases at J, with 10 bases in the middle. In DNA, the CDR3 is TGTGCCAGCTCACCACTGATGGAGGGCACTGAAGCTTTCTTT. It translates to CASSPLMEGTEAFF.

As concerns this clone: Sequence at one end of the junction differs from germline and may be a read error. The CDR3 is CASSRNYNTEAFF. The CDR3 coding sequence is TGTGCCAGCAGCCGTAACTATAACACCGAAGCTTTCTTT. V gene TRBV14 combines with J gene TRBJ1-1; D remains ambiguous. The germline CDR1 and CDR2 sequences are SGHDN and FVKESK. This CDR3 comprises 13 residues.

In this sample, this clone turned up a few times. The CDR3 region has the DNA TGCGCCAGCAGCCAAACACAGGGGAAACTGTTTTTT. This encodes CASSQTQGKLFF. The chain uses TRBV4-3 and TRBJ1-4; 7 nucleotides match TRBD1. Germline V lookup: CDR1 LGHNA, CDR2 YSLEER. The CDR3 contains 12 residues. The ends lost 2 bases at V and 11 bases at J; junction bases unmatched: 2.

The chain recombines TRBV11-1 with TRBJ2-3, with a weak D call TRBD2 (5 bases). The CDR3 runs to 15 residues. The V gene's germline CDR1 is SGHAT and CDR2 FQDESV (reference sequence). V shed 1 base and J shed 2 bases, with 10 bases lying between them. CDR3 region: CASSLVTGFTDTQYF. CDR3 coding DNA: TGTGCCAGCAGCTTAGTTACGGGGTTCACAGATACGCAGTATTTT.

This clone was observed a few times. The chain joins TRBV7-9 to TRBJ2-1; D possibly corresponds to TRBD2 (5 bases). The CDR3 has 11 amino acids. Germline assignment: CDR1 SEHNR and CDR2 FQNEAQ (reference sequence). Trimming removed 7 bases from V and 10 bases from J, with 11 bases in between. CDR3 DNA: TGTGCCAGCACCATTACGGGGGAGCAGTTCTTC. Its translation: CASTITGEQFF.

This chain joins TRBV9 and TRBJ1-2; TRBD1 aligns across 7 bases. Germline-derived CDR1 and CDR2 are SGDLS and YYNGEE. J lost 4 bases, V lost 4 bases, and 13 bases had no gene match. The CDR3 has 16 amino acids. The CDR3 region is CASSPRDSSTFYGYTF. The CDR3 bases are TGTGCCAGCAGCCCTCGGGACAGCTCTACCTTCTATGGCTACACCTTC. The complete variable domain, with remaining parts taken from reference TRBV9 and TRBJ1-2, reads DSGVTQTPKHLITATGQRVTLRCSPRSGDLSVYWYQQSLDQGLQFLIQYYNGEERAKGNILERFSAQQFPDLHSELNLSSLELGDSALYFCASSPRDSSTFYGYTFGSGTRLTVV.

This chain joins TRBV27 and TRBJ1-2; TRBD1 aligns across 8 bases. The CDR3 is made up of 18 amino acids. Germline V gene lookup returns CDR1 MNHEY and CDR2 SMNVEV (reference sequence). V lost 4 bases to trimming and J lost 4 bases; unmatched junction nucleotides: 17. In nucleotides, the CDR3 is TGTGCCAGCAGTTCCCACCTTCCGGGACAGGAGGAATCCTATGGCTACACCTTC. It yields the protein CASSSHLPGQEESYGYTF.

This chain's CDR3 is CASSYQASEAFF. For the CDR3, the DNA is TGTGCCAGCAGTTACCAGGCCTCCGAAGCTTTCTTT. The V and J genes are TRBV6-6 and TRBJ1-1; D ambiguous. Looked up from germline, CDR1 is MNHNY and CDR2 is SVGAGI (reference sequence). The CDR3 is made up of 12 amino acids. V was trimmed by 2 bases and J by 8 bases, leaving 9 bases between them.

This chain connects TRBV7-2 to TRBJ2-3; TRBD1 is a possible D gene (6 bases). Germline lookup yields CDR1 SGHTA and CDR2 FQGNSA. This CDR3 has 12 amino acids. V lost 1 base to trimming and J lost 14 bases, with 13 bases between them. CDR3 sequence reads: CASSLDYGGRYF. CDR3 sequence (DNA): TGTGCCAGCAGCTTAGACTATGGGGGCCGGTATTTT. The entire variable domain, with the rest obtained from reference TRBV7-2 and TRBJ2-3, is as follows: GAGVSQSPSNKVTEKGKDVELRCDPISGHTALYWYRQSLGQGLEFLIYFQGNSAPDKSGLPSDRFSAERTGGSVSTLTIQRTQQEDSAVYLCASSLDYGGRYFGPGTRLTVL.

This clone was found a few times. The J gene is TRBJ2-1, the V gene TRBV10-2, with 8 bases identical to TRBD2. The CDR3 runs 12 residues. V was clipped by 8 bases and J by 4 bases; unmatched bases: 1. Germline CDR1 and CDR2: WSHSY and SAAADI. CDR3 in DNA: TGCGCCAGCGCTAGCGGGTACAATGAGCAGTTCTTC. It translates to CASASGYNEQFF.

This sequence joins TRBV28 and TRBJ1-1, with 7 positions matching TRBD1. Germline values: CDR1 MDHEN, CDR2 SYDVKM. J lost 1 base, V lost 11 bases, and 7 bases had no gene match. CDR3 length: 13 amino acids. DNA for the CDR3: TGTGCCGGCCGGAGGACAGGGAACACTGAAGCTTTCTTT. Protein: CAGRRTGNTEAFF. The full variable domain, in which reference TRBV28 and TRBJ1-1 provide the parts outside the CDR3, is DVKVTQSSRYLVKRTGEKVFLECVQDMDHENMFWYRQDPGLGLRLIYFSYDVKMKEKGDIPEGYSVSREKKERFSLILESASTNQTSMYLCAGRRTGNTEAFFGQGTRLTVV.

This clone was found a few times. CDR3 region: CASSEGWRAYTEAFF. The CDR3 region has the DNA TGTGCCAGCAGTGAAGGATGGAGAGCATACACTGAAGCTTTCTTT. This rearrangement joins TRBV2 to TRBJ1-1; D gene unclear. The CDR3 covers 15 residues. The V gene's germline CDR1 is SNHLY and CDR2 FYNNEI. Trimming removed 1 base from V and 3 bases from J, with 12 bases in between. The full variable domain, with the rest looked up from reference TRBV2 and TRBJ1-1, is EPEVTQTPSHQVTQMGQEVILRCVPISNHLYFYWYRQILGQKVEFLVSFYNNEISEKSEIFDDQFSVERPDGSNFTLKIRSTKLEDSAMYFCASSEGWRAYTEAFFGQGTRLTVV.

The chain combines TRBV7-3 with TRBJ1-5, with unresolved D. Between the trimmed V and J ends, which lost 0 bases and 6 bases, there was a span of 6 bases. The CDR3 covers 13 residues. Germline values: CDR1 SGHTA, CDR2 FQGTGA. CDR3 sequence reads: CASSLTGSQPQHF. The CDR3 bases are TGTGCCAGCAGCTTAACCGGGAGTCAGCCCCAGCATTTT.

This rearrangement joins TRBV28 to TRBJ2-7; 10 bases agree with TRBD1. The CDR3 sequence is 16 residues long. Germline assignment: CDR1 MDHEN and CDR2 SYDVKM. V lost 5 bases to trimming and J lost 8 bases; unmatched junction nucleotides: 15. The CDR3 loop reads CASSPHRGDRGSQQYF. The DNA of the CDR3 is TGTGCCAGCAGTCCTCACCGTGGGGACAGGGGTTCCCAGCAGTACTTC. Complete variable domain (other parts from reference TRBV28 and TRBJ2-7): DVKVTQSSRYLVKRTGEKVFLECVQDMDHENMFWYRQDPGLGLRLIYFSYDVKMKEKGDIPEGYSVSREKKERFSLILESASTNQTSMYLCASSPHRGDRGSQQYFGPGTRLTVT.

The J gene is TRBJ2-7, the V gene TRBV18; 10 nucleotides line up with TRBD1. The V segment lost 4 bases and the J segment 6 bases; nucleotides outside the gene matches: 9. This CDR3 region has 15 residues. CDR1 KGHSH and CDR2 LQKENI come from the germline V gene. CDR3 residues: CASSLLGQGIIEQYF. CDR3 DNA sequence: TGTGCCAGCTCACTGCTGGGACAGGGGATAATCGAGCAGTACTTC.

This clone has only one observation. The V gene is TRBV15, the J gene TRBJ1-6; no clear D. V was cut by 4 bases and J by 9 bases, with 10 bases left in between. The CDR3 is 13 residues long. From germline, CDR1 is LNHNV and CDR2 YYDKDF (reference sequence). CDR3 protein: CATSTSLSSPLHF. CDR3 coding DNA: TGTGCCACCAGCACAAGTCTCAGTTCACCCCTCCACTTT.

The chain combines TRBV19 with TRBJ1-1; D perhaps matches TRBD1 (6 bases). The ends were cut back, 5 bases at V and 4 bases at J, with 14 bases in the middle. The CDR3 is made up of 14 amino acids. CDR1 is LNHDA, CDR2 SQIVND, per germline (reference sequence). The CDR3 DNA sequence: TGTGCCAGTAGTCCCCTCGACAGGTCCACTGAAGCTTTCTTT. Protein product: CASSPLDRSTEAFF.

This chain links TRBV27 with TRBJ1-2, with 8 bases identical to TRBD1. Germline CDR1 and CDR2: MNHEY and SMNVEV (reference sequence). This CDR3 has 12 residues. Trimming removed 6 bases from V and 10 bases from J; junction bases left unmatched: 7. The CDR3 nucleotides read TGTGCCAGCAGCGGGACAGGTCGGGACTACACCTTC. Its protein is CASSGTGRDYTF.

On this clone: One junction end disagrees with the germline gene, perhaps due to a read error. The chain joins TRBV5-1 to TRBJ2-3; 12 bases are a match to TRBD1. The CDR3 spans 16 residues. Germline V gene sequence: CDR1 SGHRS, CDR2 YFSETQ. CDR3: CVSSLGQGAGTDTQYF. In DNA, the CDR3 is TGCGTCAGCAGCTTGGGACAGGGGGCGGGCACAGATACGCAGTATTTT.

The chain is built from TRBV28 and TRBJ2-5, with TRBD1 matching over 9 bases. This CDR3 comprises 14 residues. Germline lookup yields CDR1 MDHEN and CDR2 SYDVKM. Losses at the gene ends were 4 bases for V and 5 bases for J; bases not matched to a gene: 5. Here the CDR3 reads CASSSFGQGETQYF. As DNA, the CDR3 is TGTGCCAGCAGTTCCTTTGGACAGGGGGAGACCCAGTACTTC. Supplemented by reference TRBV28 and TRBJ2-5, the full variable domain reads DVKVTQSSRYLVKRTGEKVFLECVQDMDHENMFWYRQDPGLGLRLIYFSYDVKMKEKGDIPEGYSVSREKKERFSLILESASTNQTSMYLCASSSFGQGETQYFGPGTRLLVL.

In its sample, this clone was seen a few times. This chain connects TRBV7-2 to TRBJ2-1, with a weak D call TRBD1 (5 bases). Germline V gene data show CDR1 as SGHTA and CDR2 as FQGNSA. Deletions cut 1 base from V and 9 bases from J, with 7 bases between. The CDR3 has 12 amino acids. CDR3 sequence reads: CASSLERGEQFF. DNA of the CDR3: TGTGCCAGCAGCTTAGAAAGGGGTGAGCAGTTCTTC.

The J gene is TRBJ2-6, the V gene TRBV11-2; D remains unclear. Trimming shortened V by 5 bases and J by 1 base, and 9 bases separated the two germline ends. Germline assignment: CDR1 SGHAT and CDR2 FQNNGV. The CDR3 covers 15 residues. The DNA of the CDR3 is TGTGCCAGCAGCCTATCCCCTTCTGGGGCCAACGTCCTGACTTTC. Encoded protein: CASSLSPSGANVLTF.